This TCR beta chain emerged from a study of blood T cell repertoires in COVID-19. Study-wide context: PBMCs, B-cell-depleted T cells, or T cells were the source of the cDNA or gDNA that made up the material.

Authors' processing steps: Amplification from reference gene primers served as the basis for estimated nucleated cell counts. Repertoires were generated with immunoSEQ multiplex PCR, while TCRdb's copy carries only in-frame clones and drops some. The V and J calls and clone size come from that table; D and trimming were worked out from the DNA. The data contain 160,000 or so clones, roughly 93% of them singletons. V lost 3 bases and J lost 6; bases outside the gene matches: 12. CDR3 length: 17 amino acids. In germline, CDR1 is SGDLS, CDR2 YYNGEE. Sequenced: peripheral blood. This sequence was found in a man aged 18-30 years with acute or convalescent COVID-19. The rearrangement uses TRBV9 and TRBJ2-1; 10 positions match TRBD1. The CDR3 reads CASSASEGTGEGNEQFF. The CDR3 nucleotides read TGTGCCAGCAGCGCCTCGGAAGGGACAGGGGAGGGCAATGAGCAGTTCTTC.